This T cell receptor (beta chain) was found in a study of blood T cell repertoires in COVID-19. About the study: Acute and convalescent COVID-19 samples came from the United States, Italy and Spain. Sources were T cells, B-cell-depleted T cells, or PBMCs; the material itself was cDNA or gDNA.

This CDR3 region has 14 residues. The V segment lost 4 bases and the J segment 2 bases; nucleotides outside the gene matches: 3. CDR1 is LNHNV, CDR2 YYDKDF, per germline (reference sequence). Per the original data handling: Estimated nucleated cell counts came from reference gene primer amplification. TCRdb keeps only in-frame clones here, not all; method: immunoSEQ multiplex PCR. The D gene and trimming were derived from the DNA, and the V and J assignments and clone size from that table. This table holds 130,000 or so clones, 85% to 90% found once. This TCR derives from a man aged 70 or older with active COVID-19. The sample consisted of peripheral blood. This chain uses TRBV15 with TRBJ2-7, with 9 bases lining up with TRBD2. The CDR3 region is CATSKASGAYEQYF. In nucleotides, the CDR3 is TGTGCCACCAGCAAGGCTAGCGGGGCCTACGAGCAGTACTTC.